A single sample gave rise to the 7 T cell receptor beta chains below, sequenced in a study of cytomegalovirus exposure and HLA in healthy donors. Vbeta (60) and Jbeta (13) primers were used in the PCR. Clones were read by immunoSEQ multiplex PCR, and TCRdb kept only the in-frame ones, dropping some. Of under 85,000 clones in the sample, 80% were seen once. The sample was PBMCs. The receptors shown here come from a woman in her twenties or thirties in good health and CMV-seronegative.

The chain has TRBV13 and TRBJ1-6, with 10 bases that match TRBD1. J lost 7 bases, V lost 5 bases, and 2 bases had no gene match. The CDR3 contains 14 residues. Germline V lookup: CDR1 PRHDT, CDR2 FYEKMQ (reference sequence). CDR3 in amino acids: CASSTGQGNSPLHF. CDR3 nucleotides: TGTGCCAGCAGCACGGGACAGGGGAATTCACCCCTCCACTTT.

This rearrangement joins TRBV29-1 to TRBJ2-3; D unresolved. The germline CDR1 and CDR2 sequences are SQVTM and ANQGSEA. This CDR3 region has 12 residues. With 5 bases removed from V and 0 bases from J, the gap between germline ends came to 6 bases. CDR3 sequence reads: CSVHFSTDTQYF. For the CDR3, the DNA is TGCAGCGTTCATTTTAGCACAGATACGCAGTATTTT.

This chain uses TRBV30 with TRBJ2-1; D possibly corresponds to TRBD1 (5 bases). This CDR3 has 14 amino acids. Per the germline V gene, CDR1 is GTSNPN and CDR2 is SVGIG (reference sequence). V was shortened by 0 bases and J by 7 bases, with 13 bases between the two germline ends. The CDR3 sequence: CAWSVRQGSNEQFF. The CDR3 region has the DNA TGTGCCTGGAGTGTAAGGCAGGGTTCGAATGAGCAGTTCTTC.

The chain employs TRBV29-1 and TRBJ1-1; 7 bases are a match to TRBD1. V was pared by 4 bases and J by 0 bases, with 11 bases of the junction left unmatched. Germline lookup yields CDR1 SQVTM and CDR2 ANQGSEA. The CDR3 runs 16 residues. CDR3 loop: CSVAGGVQNMNTEAFF. The CDR3 nucleotides are TGCAGCGTTGCAGGGGGAGTACAGAATATGAACACTGAAGCTTTCTTT. The full variable domain, its missing parts supplied by reference TRBV29-1 and TRBJ1-1, is SAVISQKPSRDICQRGTSLTIQCQVDSQVTMMFWYRQQPGQSLTLIATANQGSEATYESGFVIDKFPISRPNLTFSTLTVSNMSPEDSSIYLCSVAGGVQNMNTEAFFGQGTRLTVV.

This chain joins TRBV9 and TRBJ2-5; 7 nucleotides match TRBD2. Germline V gene lookup returns CDR1 SGDLS and CDR2 YYNGEE. CDR3 length: 16 residues. V lost 0 bases to trimming and J lost 4 bases; unmatched junction nucleotides: 9. CDR3: CASSVGLLAEGETQYF. The CDR3 nucleotides are TGTGCCAGCAGCGTAGGGCTCCTAGCGGAGGGAGAGACCCAGTACTTC.

The chain couples TRBV4-1 to TRBJ1-2, with a tentative D call TRBD1 (6 bases). The V gene lost 5 bases and the J gene lost 5 bases, with 18 bases spanning the gap. The CDR3 totals 15 residues. CDR1 is MGHRA and CDR2 is YSYEKL in the germline V gene. The CDR3 sequence: CASSSSGEGVYGYTF. CDR3 DNA: TGCGCCAGCAGCTCCTCAGGGGAGGGGGTGTATGGCTACACCTTC.

Points on this clone: At one boundary the junction diverges from the germline segment, which might be a read error. Other DNA sequences within the sample encode an identical CDR3. CDR3 DNA sequence: TGCAGCGTTAGTGAGAAGATCTCCTACGAGCAATACTTC. Encoded protein: CSVSEKISYEQYF. The J gene is TRBJ2-7, the V gene TRBV29-1; D remains unclear. CDR1 and CDR2 from the germline V gene are SQVTM and ANQGSEA. The CDR3 contains 13 residues.